This record covers a single T cell receptor beta chain. A second roughly 6 to 12 cycle PCR used barcoded and J-beta primers. Each cDNA molecule was tagged by a template-switch adaptor that had 12 random nucleotides. TCRdb reprocessed the 5' RACE reads with MiXCR, giving one entry per CDR3 protein. Here the sample spans 550,000 to 650,000 distinct CDR3 sequences, about 30% being singletons. The CDR3 is 15 amino acids. J was trimmed by 6 bases and V by 6 bases; bases with no gene match: 11. Germline CDR1 reads MNHNY; CDR2 reads SVGAGI (reference sequence). The data belong to a study of blood T cells in healthy people across ages.

This clonotype was obtained from a woman of 80 years or more in good health. The sequencing sample was made of blood. The chain combines TRBV6-6 with TRBJ2-1, with TRBD1 matching over 7 bases. The CDR3 nucleotides read TGTGCCAGCAGCGTGACAGGGATTTTTTTCAATGAGCAGTTCTTC. The encoded protein is CASSVTGIFFNEQFF.